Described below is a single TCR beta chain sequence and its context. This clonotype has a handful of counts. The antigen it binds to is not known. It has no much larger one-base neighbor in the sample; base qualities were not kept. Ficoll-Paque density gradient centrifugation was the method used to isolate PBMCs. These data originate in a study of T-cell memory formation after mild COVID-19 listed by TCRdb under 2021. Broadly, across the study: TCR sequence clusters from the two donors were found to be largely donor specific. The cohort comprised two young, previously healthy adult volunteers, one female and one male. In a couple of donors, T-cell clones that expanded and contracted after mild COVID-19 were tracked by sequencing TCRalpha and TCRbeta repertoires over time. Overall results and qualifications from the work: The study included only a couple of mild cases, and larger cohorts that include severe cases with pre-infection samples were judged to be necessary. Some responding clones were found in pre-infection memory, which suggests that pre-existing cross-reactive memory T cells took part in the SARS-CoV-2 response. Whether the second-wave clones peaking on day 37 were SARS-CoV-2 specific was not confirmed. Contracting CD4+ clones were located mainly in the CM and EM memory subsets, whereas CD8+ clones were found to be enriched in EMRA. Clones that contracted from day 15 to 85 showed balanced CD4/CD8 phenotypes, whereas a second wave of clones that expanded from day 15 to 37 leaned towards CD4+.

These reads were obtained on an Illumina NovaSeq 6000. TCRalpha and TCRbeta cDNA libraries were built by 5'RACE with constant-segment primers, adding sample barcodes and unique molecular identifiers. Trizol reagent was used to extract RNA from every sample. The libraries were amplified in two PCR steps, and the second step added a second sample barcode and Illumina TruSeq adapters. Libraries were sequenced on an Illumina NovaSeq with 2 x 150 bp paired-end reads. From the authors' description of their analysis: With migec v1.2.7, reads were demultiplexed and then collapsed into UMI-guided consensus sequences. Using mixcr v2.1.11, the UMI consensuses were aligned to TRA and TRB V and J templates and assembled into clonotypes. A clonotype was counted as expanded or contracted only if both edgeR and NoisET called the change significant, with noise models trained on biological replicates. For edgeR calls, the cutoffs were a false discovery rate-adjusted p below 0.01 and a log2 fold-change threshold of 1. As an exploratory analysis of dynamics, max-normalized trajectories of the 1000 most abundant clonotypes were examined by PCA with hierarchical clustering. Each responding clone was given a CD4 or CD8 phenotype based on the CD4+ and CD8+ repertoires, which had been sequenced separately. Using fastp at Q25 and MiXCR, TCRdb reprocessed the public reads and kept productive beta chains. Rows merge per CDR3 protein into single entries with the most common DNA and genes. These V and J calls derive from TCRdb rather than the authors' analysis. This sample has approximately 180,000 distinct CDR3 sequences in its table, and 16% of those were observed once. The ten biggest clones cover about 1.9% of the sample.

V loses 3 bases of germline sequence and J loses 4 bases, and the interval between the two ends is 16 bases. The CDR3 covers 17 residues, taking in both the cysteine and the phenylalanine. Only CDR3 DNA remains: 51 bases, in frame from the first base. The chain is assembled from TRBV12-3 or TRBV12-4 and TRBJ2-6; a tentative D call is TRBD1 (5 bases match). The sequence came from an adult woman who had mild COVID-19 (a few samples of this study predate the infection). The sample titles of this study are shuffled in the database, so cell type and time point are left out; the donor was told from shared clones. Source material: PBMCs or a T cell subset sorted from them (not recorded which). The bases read TGTGCCAGCAGTTTGGTACAGGCCCAGGGAGGGGCCAACGTCCTGACTTTC. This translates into CASSLVQAQGGANVLTF.